The 9 T cell receptor beta chains given below trace back to one sample, sequenced in a study of blood T cell repertoires in COVID-19. Only in-frame clones appear in the TCRdb table, and some are missing; sequencing was by immunoSEQ multiplex PCR. The sample contains hundreds of thousands of clones, roughly 87% of which appear only once. The sample comprised peripheral blood. The receptors stem from a man younger than 35 with COVID-19, enrolled during active disease.

The chain is built from TRBV5-4 and TRBJ2-1; D uncertain. Germline CDR1 is SGHNT and CDR2 is YYREEE (reference sequence). The V end was cut by 4 bases, the J end by 7 bases, with 6 bases between. This CDR3 has 11 amino acids. The CDR3 is CASSAQNEQFF. CDR3 nucleotides: TGTGCCAGCAGCGCACAAAATGAGCAGTTCTTC.

This rearrangement joins TRBV7-3 to TRBJ2-1; weak D call: TRBD2 (6 bases). The CDR3 extends over 15 amino acids. Germline values: CDR1 SGHTA, CDR2 FQGTGA. With 4 bases removed from V and 4 bases from J, the gap between germline ends came to 14 bases. The CDR3 DNA follows: TGTGCCAGCAGCTCAAGGGGACTTGCTTACAATGAGCAGTTCTTC. Protein: CASSSRGLAYNEQFF. Looking up the rest from reference TRBV7-3 and TRBJ2-1 gives the full variable domain: GAGVSQTPSNKVTEKGKYVELRCDPISGHTALYWYRQSLGQGPEFLIYFQGTGAADDSGLPNDRFFAVRPEGSVSTLKIQRTERGDSAVYLCASSSRGLAYNEQFFGPGTRLTVL.

About this clone: The sample contains more than one DNA sequence encoding this CDR3. This sequence joins TRBV12-3 or TRBV12-4 and TRBJ2-7, with a weak D call TRBD1 (5 bases). Trimming cost V 3 bases and J 3 bases, with 6 bases left between them. This CDR3 contains 12 residues. The CDR3 sequence is CASSFRGYEQYF. The CDR3, as DNA: TGTGCCAGCAGTTTTAGGGGCTACGAGCAGTACTTC.

Comment on this clone: The same CDR3 can be traced to other DNA sequences in this sample. The chain joins TRBV2 to TRBJ1-4; 11 bases are a match to TRBD1. Germline CDR1 is SNHLY and CDR2 is FYNNEI. V lost 6 bases to trimming and J lost 8 bases; unmatched junction nucleotides: 8. CDR3 length: 15 residues. CDR3 coding DNA: TGTGCCAGCAGGCCCTCCGGGACAGGGGGGGAAAAACTGTTTTTT. Translating gives CASRPSGTGGEKLFF.

The chain couples TRBV5-6 to TRBJ2-7; weak D call: TRBD2 (5 bases). CDR3 size: 12 residues. The germline V and J ends were trimmed by 1 base and 11 bases, with 13 bases remaining between them. The V gene's germline CDR1 is SGHDT and CDR2 YYEEEE. The CDR3 spells CASSLLSGREYF. In DNA, the CDR3 is TGTGCCAGCAGCTTGCTCAGCGGAAGGGAGTACTTC.

The chain combines TRBV4-1 with TRBJ2-3, with 11 bases matching TRBD2. Germline loops: CDR1 MGHRA, CDR2 YSYEKL. Losses at the gene ends were 4 bases for V and 2 bases for J; bases not matched to a gene: 2. This CDR3 comprises 15 residues. CDR3 protein: CASSRSGGDTDTQYF. The CDR3 DNA follows: TGCGCCAGCAGCCGTAGCGGGGGGGACACAGATACGCAGTATTTT.

The CDR3 sequence is CSVEDPRYTGELFF. CDR3 sequence (DNA): TGCAGCGTTGAAGATCCCAGGTACACCGGGGAGCTGTTTTTT. The V call is TRBV29-1, the J call TRBJ2-2; D remains ambiguous. The CDR3 is made up of 14 amino acids. Trimming removed 0 bases from V and 3 bases from J, with 8 bases in between. Germline values: CDR1 SQVTM, CDR2 ANQGSEA.

This sequence joins TRBV2 and TRBJ1-5; D call uncertain. Germline CDR1 and CDR2: SNHLY and FYNNEI. V shed 7 bases and J shed 3 bases, with 10 bases lying between them. The CDR3 extends over 13 amino acids. Here the CDR3 reads CASKEFANQPQHF. As DNA, the CDR3 is TGTGCCAGCAAAGAGTTTGCCAATCAGCCCCAGCATTTT. Based on the CDR3 plus reference TRBV2 and TRBJ1-5, the full variable domain is EPEVTQTPSHQVTQMGQEVILRCVPISNHLYFYWYRQILGQKVEFLVSFYNNEISEKSEIFDDQFSVERPDGSNFTLKIRSTKLEDSAMYFCASKEFANQPQHFGDGTRLSIL.

The chain is built from TRBV14 and TRBJ2-5, with 7 bases fitting TRBD2. The ends lost 4 bases at V and 5 bases at J; junction bases unmatched: 7. The germline CDR1 and CDR2 sequences are SGHDN and FVKESK. CDR3 length: 14 amino acids. CDR3 sequence: CASSLLAGQETQYF. CDR3 nucleotide sequence: TGTGCCAGCAGCCTTTTAGCGGGCCAGGAGACCCAGTACTTC.